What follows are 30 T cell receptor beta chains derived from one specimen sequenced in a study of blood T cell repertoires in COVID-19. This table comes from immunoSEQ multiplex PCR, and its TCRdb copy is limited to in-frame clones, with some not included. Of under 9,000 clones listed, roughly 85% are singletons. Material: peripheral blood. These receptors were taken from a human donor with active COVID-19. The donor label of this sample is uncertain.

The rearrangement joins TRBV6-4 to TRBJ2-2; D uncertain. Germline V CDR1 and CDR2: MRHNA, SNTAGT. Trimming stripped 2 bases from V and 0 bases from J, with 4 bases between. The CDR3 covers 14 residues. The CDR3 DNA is TGTGCCAGCAGTGACCAGTCGAACACCGGGGAGCTGTTTTTT. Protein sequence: CASSDQSNTGELFF.

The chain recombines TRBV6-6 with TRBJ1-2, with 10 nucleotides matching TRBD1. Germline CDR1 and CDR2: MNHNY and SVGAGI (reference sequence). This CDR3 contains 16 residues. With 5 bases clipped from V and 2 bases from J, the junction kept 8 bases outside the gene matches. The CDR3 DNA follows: TGTGCCAGCAGTCACGGAGGGACAGGGGTGAACTATGGCTACACCTTC. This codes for CASSHGGTGVNYGYTF.

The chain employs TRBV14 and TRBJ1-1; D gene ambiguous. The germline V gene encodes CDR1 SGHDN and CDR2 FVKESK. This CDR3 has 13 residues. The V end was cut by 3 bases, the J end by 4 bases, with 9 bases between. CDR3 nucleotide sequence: TGTGCCAGCAGCCAGTCGTCGCGCACTGAAGCTTTCTTT. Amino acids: CASSQSSRTEAFF.

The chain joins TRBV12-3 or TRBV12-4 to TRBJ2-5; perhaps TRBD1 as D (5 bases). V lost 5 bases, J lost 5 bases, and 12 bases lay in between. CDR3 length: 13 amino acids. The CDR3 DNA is TGTGCCAGCAGTACAGGAGTGTGGGAGACCCAGTACTTC. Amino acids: CASSTGVWETQYF.

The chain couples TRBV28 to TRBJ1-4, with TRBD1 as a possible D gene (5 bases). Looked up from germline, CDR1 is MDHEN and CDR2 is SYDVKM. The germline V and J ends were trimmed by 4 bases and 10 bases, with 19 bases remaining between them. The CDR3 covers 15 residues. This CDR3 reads CASSSSGLKIGKLFF. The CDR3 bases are TGTGCCAGCAGTTCCTCGGGACTCAAGATCGGAAAACTGTTTTTT.

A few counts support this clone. DNA for the CDR3: TGTGCCAGCAGCCAACCGAGAGGGAGAGGGACAGGGAGAAATTCACCCCTCCACTTT. Amino acid sequence: CASSQPRGRGTGRNSPLHF. The rearrangement uses TRBV4-2 and TRBJ1-6, with 9 bases that match TRBD1. CDR3 length: 19 amino acids. V lost 2 bases to trimming and J lost 7 bases; unmatched junction nucleotides: 15. Germline CDR1 LGHNA, CDR2 YNFKEQ.

CDR3 DNA: TGTGCCAGCAGCCAAGATTTACAGGGGAGGCAGCCCCAGCATTTT. Its translation is CASSQDLQGRQPQHF. The chain combines TRBV3-1 (or the pseudogene TRBV3-2) with TRBJ1-5, with 7 bases aligning to TRBD1. Germline V gene sequence: CDR1 LGHDT, CDR2 YNNKEL (reference sequence). V lost 0 bases and J lost 7; bases outside the gene matches: 6. CDR3 length: 15 residues.

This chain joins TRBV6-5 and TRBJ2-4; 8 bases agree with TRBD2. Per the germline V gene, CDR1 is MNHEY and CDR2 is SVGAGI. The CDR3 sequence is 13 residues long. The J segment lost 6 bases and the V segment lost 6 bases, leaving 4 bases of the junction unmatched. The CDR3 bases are TGTGCCAGCAGGCCCGGGGGGGGAAACATTCAGTACTTC. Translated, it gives CASRPGGGNIQYF.

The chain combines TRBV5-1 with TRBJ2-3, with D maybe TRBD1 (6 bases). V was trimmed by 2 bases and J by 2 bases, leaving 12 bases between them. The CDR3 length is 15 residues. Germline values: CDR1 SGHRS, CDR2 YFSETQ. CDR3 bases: TGCGCCAGCAGCTTTGGGGGCGACACCACAGATACGCAGTATTTT. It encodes CASSFGGDTTDTQYF. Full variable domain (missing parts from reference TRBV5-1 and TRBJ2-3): KAGVTQTPRYLIKTRGQQVTLSCSPISGHRSVSWYQQTPGQGLQFLFEYFSETQRNKGNFPGRFSGRQFSNSRSEMNVSTLELGDSALYLCASSFGGDTTDTQYFGPGTRLTVL.

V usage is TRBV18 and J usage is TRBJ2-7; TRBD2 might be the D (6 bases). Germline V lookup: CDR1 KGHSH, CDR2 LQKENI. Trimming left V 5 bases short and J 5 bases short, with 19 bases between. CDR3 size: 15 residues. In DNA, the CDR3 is TGTGCCAGCTCAGCCAGGCCGGGGGAAGGCCACGAGCAGTACTTC. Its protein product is CASSARPGEGHEQYF.

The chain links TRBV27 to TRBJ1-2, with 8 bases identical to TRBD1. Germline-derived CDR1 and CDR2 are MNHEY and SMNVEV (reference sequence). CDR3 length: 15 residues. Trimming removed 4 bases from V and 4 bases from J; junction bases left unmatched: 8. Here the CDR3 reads CASSSPGQVIYGYTF. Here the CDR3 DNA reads TGTGCCAGCAGTTCTCCGGGACAGGTAATCTATGGCTACACCTTC.

The CDR3 DNA sequence: TGTGCCAGCAGTGGTAGCGGGGGGCCGAGCTCCTACAATGAGCAGTTCTTC. It codes for CASSGSGGPSSYNEQFF. This rearrangement joins TRBV7-2 to TRBJ2-1, with TRBD2 matching over 10 bases. The junction had 8 bases not matched to a gene; V was cut back by 6 bases and J by 0 bases. The CDR3 consists of 17 residues. Germline loops: CDR1 SGHTA, CDR2 FQGNSA.

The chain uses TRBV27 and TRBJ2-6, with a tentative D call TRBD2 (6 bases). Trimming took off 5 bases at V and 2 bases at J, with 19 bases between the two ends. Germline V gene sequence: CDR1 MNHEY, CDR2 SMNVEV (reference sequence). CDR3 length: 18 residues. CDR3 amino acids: CASSPIVQLAAGANVLTF. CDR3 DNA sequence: TGTGCCAGCAGTCCGATCGTCCAATTAGCGGCTGGGGCCAACGTCCTGACTTTC.

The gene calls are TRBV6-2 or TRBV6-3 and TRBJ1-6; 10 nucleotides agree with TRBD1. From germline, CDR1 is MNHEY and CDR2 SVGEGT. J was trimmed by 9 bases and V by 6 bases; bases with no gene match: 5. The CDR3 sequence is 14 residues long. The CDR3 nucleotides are TGTGCCAGCAGCGGACAGGGGGTGGGTTCACCCCTCCACTTT. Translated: CASSGQGVGSPLHF.

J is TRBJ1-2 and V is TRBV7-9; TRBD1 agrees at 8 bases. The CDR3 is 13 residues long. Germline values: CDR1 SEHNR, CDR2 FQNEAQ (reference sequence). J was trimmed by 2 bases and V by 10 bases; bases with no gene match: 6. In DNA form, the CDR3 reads TGTGCCACCCCGACAGGGGCCAACTATGGCTACACCTTC. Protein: CATPTGANYGYTF.

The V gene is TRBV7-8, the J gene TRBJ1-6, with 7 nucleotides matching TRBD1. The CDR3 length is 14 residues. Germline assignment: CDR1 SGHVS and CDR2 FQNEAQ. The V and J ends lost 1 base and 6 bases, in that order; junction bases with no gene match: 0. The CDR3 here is CASSLGDSNSPLHF. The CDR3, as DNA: TGTGCCAGCAGCTTAGGGGACAGTAATTCACCCCTCCACTTT.

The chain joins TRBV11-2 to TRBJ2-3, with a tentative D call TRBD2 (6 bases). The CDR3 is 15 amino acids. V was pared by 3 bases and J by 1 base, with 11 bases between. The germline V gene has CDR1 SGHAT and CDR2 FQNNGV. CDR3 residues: CASSFSGGGTDTQYF. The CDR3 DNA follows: TGTGCCAGCAGCTTTAGCGGAGGGGGCACAGATACGCAGTATTTT.

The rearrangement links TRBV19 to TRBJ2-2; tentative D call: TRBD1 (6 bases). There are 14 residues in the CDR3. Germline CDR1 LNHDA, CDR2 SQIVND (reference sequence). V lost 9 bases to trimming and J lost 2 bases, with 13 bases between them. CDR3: CASLRGINTGELFF. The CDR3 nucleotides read TGTGCCAGCCTCAGGGGTATCAACACCGGGGAGCTGTTTTTT.

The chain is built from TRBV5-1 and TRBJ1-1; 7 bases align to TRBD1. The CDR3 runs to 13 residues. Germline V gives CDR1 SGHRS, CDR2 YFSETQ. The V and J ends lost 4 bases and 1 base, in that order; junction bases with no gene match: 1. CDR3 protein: CASSQGGNTEAFF. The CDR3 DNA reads TGCGCCAGCAGCCAGGGGGGGAACACTGAAGCTTTCTTT.

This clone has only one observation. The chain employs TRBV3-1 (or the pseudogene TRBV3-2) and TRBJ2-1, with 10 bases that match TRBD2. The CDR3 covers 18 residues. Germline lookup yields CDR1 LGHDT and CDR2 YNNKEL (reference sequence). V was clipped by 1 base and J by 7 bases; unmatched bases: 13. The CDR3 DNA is TGTGCCAGCAGCCAAGGACAGGGAGGGGGACTAGCGATGAATGAGCAGTTCTTC. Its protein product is CASSQGQGGGLAMNEQFF.

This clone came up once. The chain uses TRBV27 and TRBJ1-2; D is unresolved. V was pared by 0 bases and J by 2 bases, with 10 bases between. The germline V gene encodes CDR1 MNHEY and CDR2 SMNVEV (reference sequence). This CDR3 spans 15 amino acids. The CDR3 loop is CASSLSPRGNYGYTF. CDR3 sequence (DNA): TGTGCCAGCAGTTTATCCCCACGAGGGAACTATGGCTACACCTTC.

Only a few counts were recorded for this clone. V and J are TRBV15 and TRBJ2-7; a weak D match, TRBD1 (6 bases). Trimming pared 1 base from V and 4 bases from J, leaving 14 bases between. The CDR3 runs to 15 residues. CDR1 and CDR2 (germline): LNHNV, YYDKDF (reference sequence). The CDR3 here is CATSRVGQGSYEQYF. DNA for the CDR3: TGTGCCACCAGCAGAGTTGGGCAGGGGAGTTACGAGCAGTACTTC.

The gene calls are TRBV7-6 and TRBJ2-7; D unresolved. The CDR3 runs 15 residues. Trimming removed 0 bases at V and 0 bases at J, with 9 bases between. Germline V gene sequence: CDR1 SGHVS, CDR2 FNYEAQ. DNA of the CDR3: TGTGCCAGCAGCTTAGCAGCGTACCCCTCCTACGAGCAGTACTTC. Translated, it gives CASSLAAYPSYEQYF.

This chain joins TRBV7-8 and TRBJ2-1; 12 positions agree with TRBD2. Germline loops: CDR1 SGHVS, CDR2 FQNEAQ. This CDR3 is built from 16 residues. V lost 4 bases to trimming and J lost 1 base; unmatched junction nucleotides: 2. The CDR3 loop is CASSSTSGSSYNEQFF. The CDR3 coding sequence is TGTGCCAGCAGCTCGACTAGCGGGAGTTCCTACAATGAGCAGTTCTTC.

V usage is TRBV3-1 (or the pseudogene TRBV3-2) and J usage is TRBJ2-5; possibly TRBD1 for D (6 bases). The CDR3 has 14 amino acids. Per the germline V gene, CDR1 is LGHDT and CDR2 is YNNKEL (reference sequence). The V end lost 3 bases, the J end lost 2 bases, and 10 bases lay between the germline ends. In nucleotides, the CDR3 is TGTGCCAGCAGCCAGCAGGGGCTACAAGAGACCCAGTACTTC. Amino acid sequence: CASSQQGLQETQYF.

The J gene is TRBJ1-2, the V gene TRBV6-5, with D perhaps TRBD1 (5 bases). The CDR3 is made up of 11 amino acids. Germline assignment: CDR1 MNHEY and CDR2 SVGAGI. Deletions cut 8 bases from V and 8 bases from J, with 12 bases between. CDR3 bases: TGTGCCAGCGGACACTCTCTCGGCTACACCTTC. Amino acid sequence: CASGHSLGYTF.

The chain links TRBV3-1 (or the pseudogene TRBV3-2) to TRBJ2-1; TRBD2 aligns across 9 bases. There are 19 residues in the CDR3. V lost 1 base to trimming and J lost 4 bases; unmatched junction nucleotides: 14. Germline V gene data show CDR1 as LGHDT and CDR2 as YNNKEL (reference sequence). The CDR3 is CASSQVSSGNPSLYNEQFF. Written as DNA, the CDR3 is TGTGCCAGCAGCCAAGTGTCTAGCGGGAACCCGTCTTTATACAATGAGCAGTTCTTC.

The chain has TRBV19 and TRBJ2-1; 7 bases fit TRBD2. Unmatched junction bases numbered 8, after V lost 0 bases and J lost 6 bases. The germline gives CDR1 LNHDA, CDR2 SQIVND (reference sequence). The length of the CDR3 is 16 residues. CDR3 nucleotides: TGTGCCAGTAGTATAGAGGACGGGAGGTCGGGCAATGAGCAGTTCTTC. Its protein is CASSIEDGRSGNEQFF.

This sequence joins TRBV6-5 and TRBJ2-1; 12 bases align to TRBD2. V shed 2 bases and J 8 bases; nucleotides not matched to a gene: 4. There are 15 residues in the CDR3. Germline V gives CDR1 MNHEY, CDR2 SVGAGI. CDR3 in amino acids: CASSYGLAGRDEQFF. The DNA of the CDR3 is TGTGCCAGCAGTTACGGACTAGCGGGACGGGATGAGCAGTTCTTC.

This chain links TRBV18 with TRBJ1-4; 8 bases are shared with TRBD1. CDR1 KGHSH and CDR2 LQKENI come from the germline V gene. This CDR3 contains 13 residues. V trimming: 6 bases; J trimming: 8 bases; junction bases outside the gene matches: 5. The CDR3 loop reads CASSPGTGEKLFF. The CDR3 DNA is TGTGCCAGCTCCCCCGGGACAGGCGAAAAACTGTTTTTT.